These 2 T cell receptor beta chains came from one sample sequenced in a study of blood T cell repertoires in COVID-19 (TCRdb year 2020). The library was produced with the immunoSEQ multiplex PCR assay. TCRdb obtained this table from immuneACCESS and retained in-frame rearrangements with V and J assigned. These tables miss some clones; where compared with another copy, unresolved V genes account for less than half of the shortfall, and the remainder is unexplained. The sample includes fewer than 250,000 clones, with around 83% observed a single time. The ten top clones hold less than 3% of the sample. Sequencing input: peripheral blood. The receptors originated from a man aged 50 to 59 with active or convalescent COVID-19.

This chain links TRBV5-1 with TRBJ1-3, with D possibly matching TRBD1 (6 bases). V dropped 1 base and J dropped 2 bases, with 10 bases sitting between them. The CDR3 has 15 residues. Germline V gene lookup returns CDR1 SGHRS and CDR2 YFSETQ. CDR3 nucleotide sequence: TGCGCCAGCAGCTTGACAGGGACGCCTGGAAACACCATATATTTT. This translates into CASSLTGTPGNTIYF. The full variable domain, rest sourced from reference TRBV5-1 and TRBJ1-3, is KAGVTQTPRYLIKTRGQQVTLSCSPISGHRSVSWYQQTPGQGLQFLFEYFSETQRNKGNFPGRFSGRQFSNSRSEMNVSTLELGDSALYLCASSLTGTPGNTIYFGEGSWLTVV.

The chain is built from TRBV3-1 (or the pseudogene TRBV3-2) and TRBJ2-7, with TRBD2 matching over 9 bases. Germline CDR1 reads LGHDT; CDR2 reads YNNKEL (reference sequence). The length of the CDR3 is 15 residues. V was pared by 3 bases and J by 0 bases, with 3 bases of the junction left unmatched. The CDR3 nucleotides read TGTGCCAGCAGCCAGGAGGGACTAGCCTCCTACGAGCAGTACTTC. This sequence encodes CASSQEGLASYEQYF.